A selection of T cell receptor beta chains follows, all from one sample in a study of T cell responses to AZD1222 COVID-19 vaccine. Method: immunoSEQ multiplex PCR; TCRdb's copy keeps in-frame clones and lacks some. The repertoire holds roughly 160,000 clones, over 75% seen once, with 6% to 8% in the top ten. Sequencing used peripheral blood, obtained on day 0 of AZD1222 vaccination. The source is an adult in good health. Each CDR3 is given with its conserved first and last residue. D genes are given only for firm matches. Only some rows state a clone size, as once, few, many or a class for expanded clones.

clone size	D gene	V gene	J gene	CDR3 protein	CDR3 DNA
NA	NA	TRBV3-1/TRBV3-2	TRBJ2-3	CASTPGASRADTQYF	TGTGCCAGCACTCCAGGAGCCTCGAGGGCAGATACGCAGTATTTT
NA	TRBD2	TRBV9	TRBJ2-3	CASSAGVRGGRSTDTQYF	TGTGCCAGCAGCGCAGGGGTGCGGGGGGGCCGGAGCACAGATACGCAGTATTTT
NA	TRBD1	TRBV28	TRBJ2-3	CASSRTGTGWGRADTQYF	TGTGCCAGCAGTCGTACCGGGACAGGGTGGGGTAGGGCAGATACGCAGTATTTT
NA	NA	TRBV2	TRBJ1-2	CASSGDEGGDGYTF	TGTGCCAGCAGTGGGGACGAGGGAGGGGATGGCTACACCTTC
once	NA	TRBV7-5	TRBJ2-2	CARSLDAGLAGGKNTGELFF	TGTGCCAGAAGCTTAGACGCGGGACTAGCGGGGGGGAAAAACACCGGGGAGCTGTTTTTT
few	TRBD2	TRBV19	TRBJ2-1	CASTRGRGNEQFF	TGTGCCAGTACCCGTGGGCGGGGGAATGAGCAGTTCTTC
NA	TRBD1	TRBV9	TRBJ1-6	CASSAPGQGYNSPLHF	TGTGCCAGCAGCGCGCCGGGACAGGGGTATAATTCACCCCTCCACTTT
once	NA	TRBV11-2	TRBJ2-2	CASSTRRPPFTGELFF	TGTGCCAGCAGCACCCGAAGGCCTCCATTCACCGGGGAGCTGTTTTTT
NA	NA	TRBV6-4	TRBJ2-3	CASSDSALSSTDTQYF	TGTGCCAGCAGTGACTCGGCGCTGTCTAGCACAGATACGCAGTATTTT
NA	NA	TRBV6-5	TRBJ2-7	CASSYLGLDIRRQYF	TGTGCCAGCAGTTACTTGGGGTTAGATATAAGGCGGCAGTACTTC
NA	NA	TRBV5-4	TRBJ1-2	CASSLTGAQLGGYTF	TGTGCCAGCAGCTTGACCGGGGCCCAATTGGGTGGCTACACCTTC
NA	TRBD2	TRBV6-2/TRBV6-3	TRBJ2-7	CASSSWEGSYEQYF	TGTGCCAGCAGTAGTTGGGAGGGTTCCTACGAGCAGTACTTC
once	TRBD1	TRBV7-3	TRBJ1-5	CASSLLTPGQGWRSSNQPQHF	TGTGCCAGCAGCTTACTAACCCCGGGACAGGGTTGGAGGTCGAGCAATCAGCCCCAGCATTTT
NA	NA	TRBV5-1	TRBJ2-7	CASSVGRNGEQYF	TGCGCCAGCAGCGTGGGACGGAACGGGGAGCAGTACTTC
NA	TRBD1	TRBV27	TRBJ1-2	CASSPTGTGYGYTF	TGTGCCAGCAGTCCAACCGGGACAGGGTATGGCTACACCTTC
NA	NA	TRBV6-1	TRBJ1-2	CASSEPPGKNYGYTF	TGTGCCAGCAGTGAACCCCCCGGGAAAAACTATGGCTACACCTTC
NA	NA	TRBV6-5	TRBJ2-7	CASSHAPAQQYF	TGTGCCAGCAGTCACGCACCGGCACAGCAGTACTTC
NA	TRBD2	TRBV7-2	TRBJ2-5	CASSSGTSLRETQYF	TGTGCCAGCAGCTCCGGGACTAGCCTTAGGGAGACCCAGTACTTC
many	NA	TRBV29-1	TRBJ2-5	CSVEVPRIEAQYF	TGCAGCGTTGAAGTTCCCCGGATTGAGGCCCAGTACTTC
NA	TRBD1	TRBV5-4	TRBJ1-1	CASRGDREGTEAFF	TGTGCCAGCAGGGGGGACAGGGAGGGCACTGAAGCTTTCTTT
NA	NA	TRBV3-1/TRBV3-2	TRBJ1-2	CASSQGPGPNYGYTF	TGTGCCAGCAGCCAAGGTCCAGGGCCTAACTATGGCTACACCTTC
NA	TRBD2	TRBV4-1	TRBJ2-1	CASSQVAGTSVNEQFF	TGCGCCAGCAGCCAAGTGGCCGGGACTAGCGTCAATGAGCAGTTCTTC
NA	NA	TRBV19	TRBJ2-1	CASSSGPRAYNEQFF	TGTGCCAGTAGTAGCGGACCTCGCGCCTACAATGAGCAGTTCTTC
NA	NA	TRBV20-1	TRBJ2-2	CSASQYGGGELFF	TGCAGTGCTAGTCAATACGGTGGCGGGGAGCTGTTTTTT
NA	NA	TRBV3-1/TRBV3-2	TRBJ1-6	CASSQGDSPLHF	TGTGCCAGCAGCCAAGGAGATTCACCCCTCCACTTT
NA	TRBD1	TRBV5-6	TRBJ2-7	CASSIRDRVTYEQYF	TGTGCCAGCAGCATCCGGGACAGGGTTACCTACGAGCAGTACTTC
few	NA	TRBV7-3	TRBJ2-7	CASSSVGGDSYEQYF	TGTGCCAGCAGCTCAGTAGGGGGGGACTCCTACGAGCAGTACTTC
once	TRBD1	TRBV16	TRBJ2-2	CASSQSSAGGTGELFF	TGTGCCAGCAGCCAAAGTTCGGCAGGGGGCACCGGGGAGCTGTTTTTT
NA	TRBD2	TRBV7-2	TRBJ2-7	CASSLSPPGTRRYEQYF	TGTGCCAGCAGCCTCTCCCCCCCCGGGACTAGAAGGTACGAGCAGTACTTC
once	TRBD2	TRBV19	TRBJ2-6	CASSIRGVGANVLTF	TGTGCCAGTAGTATACGGGGGGTTGGGGCCAACGTCCTGACTTTC
few	NA	TRBV3-1/TRBV3-2	TRBJ1-1	CASSRYQTEAFF	TGTGCCAGCAGCCGGTACCAGACTGAAGCTTTCTTT
NA	NA	TRBV19	TRBJ2-5	CASSHRQVEETQYF	TGTGCCAGTAGTCATAGACAGGTGGAAGAGACCCAGTACTTC
NA	NA	TRBV4-1	TRBJ2-2	CASSQGDTRAELFF	TGCGCCAGCAGCCAAGGGGACACCCGGGCGGAGCTGTTTTTT
NA	TRBD1	TRBV19	TRBJ1-2	CASIGTGVYGYTF	TGTGCCAGTATCGGGACAGGGGTGTATGGCTACACCTTC
NA	NA	TRBV5-4	TRBJ2-7	CASSLGIVGSYEQYF	TGTGCCAGCAGCTTGGGTATCGTCGGTAGCTACGAGCAGTACTTC
NA	NA	TRBV9	TRBJ1-3	CASSVGVQGVDTIYF	TGTGCCAGCAGCGTAGGTGTACAGGGAGTAGACACCATATATTTT
NA	NA	TRBV12-3/TRBV12-4	TRBJ1-5	CASSLGGPQHF	TGTGCCAGCTCCCTGGGGGGGCCCCAGCATTTT
once	TRBD2	TRBV10-3	TRBJ2-5	CAISEDSGGRRWETQYF	TGTGCCATCAGTGAGGATAGCGGGGGGCGACGGTGGGAGACCCAGTACTTC
NA	NA	TRBV7-3	TRBJ2-3	CASSTAGGVTDTQYF	TGTGCCAGCAGTACCGCAGGGGGGGTCACAGATACGCAGTATTTT
NA	NA	TRBV9	TRBJ2-3	CANSFRSADTQYF	TGTGCCAACAGCTTTCGCAGCGCGGATACGCAGTATTTT